A selection of T cell receptor beta chains follows, all from one sample in a study of identifying expanded T cells in peripheral blood. Profiled with immunoSEQ multiplex PCR; TCRdb holds only in-frame clones, not every one. Counted here are 50,000 to 75,000 clones, more than 70% occurring once; the ten biggest clones make up just over 4.5%. What was sequenced was blood. Receptor source: a person aged 18 to 75 in good health. Each CDR3 is given with its conserved first and last residue. Each record gives: CDR3 protein, clone size, V gene, J gene. Expanded clones get a size class; other rows say once, few or many, or leave the size out.

CDR3aa: CASSQLAGDGNEQFF
abundance: .
v_gene: TRBV6-1
j_gene: TRBJ2-1

CDR3aa: CASSEEEGGVYEQYF
abundance: .
v_gene: TRBV6-1
j_gene: TRBJ2-7

CDR3aa: CASSQAGGEYNEQFF
abundance: .
v_gene: TRBV4-1
j_gene: TRBJ2-1

CDR3aa: CASSIGDSLRGEQYF
abundance: .
v_gene: TRBV19
j_gene: TRBJ2-7

CDR3aa: CAWRIGGRGPEAFF
abundance: .
v_gene: TRBV30
j_gene: TRBJ1-1

CDR3aa: CASSIVDQPQHF
abundance: .
v_gene: TRBV19
j_gene: TRBJ1-5

CDR3aa: CASSLNVGTHARF
abundance: .
v_gene: TRBV5-4
j_gene: TRBJ1-1

CDR3aa: CASSPGTSGGAYEQYF
abundance: .
v_gene: TRBV4-2
j_gene: TRBJ2-7

CDR3aa: CASSLAGAGKAYGYTF
abundance: .
v_gene: TRBV7-2
j_gene: TRBJ1-2

CDR3aa: CATSRDPVQSTFGGYTF
abundance: .
v_gene: TRBV15
j_gene: TRBJ1-2

CDR3aa: CASSGVRNTEAFF
abundance: .
v_gene: TRBV6-1
j_gene: TRBJ1-1

CDR3aa: CAWSVKGDTQYF
abundance: .
v_gene: TRBV30
j_gene: TRBJ2-3

CDR3aa: CASSRQGGGPSSGNTIYF
abundance: .
v_gene: TRBV28
j_gene: TRBJ1-3

CDR3aa: CASSGGNQETQYF
abundance: .
v_gene: TRBV28
j_gene: TRBJ2-5

CDR3aa: CASRVGGAHNEQFF
abundance: .
v_gene: TRBV6-5
j_gene: TRBJ2-1

CDR3aa: CASSLGEQGGTGELFF
abundance: .
v_gene: TRBV5-4
j_gene: TRBJ2-2

CDR3aa: CASALGAYEQYF
abundance: .
v_gene: TRBV30
j_gene: TRBJ2-7

CDR3aa: CASSQNRERNTEAFF
abundance: .
v_gene: TRBV13
j_gene: TRBJ1-1

CDR3aa: CASSETGRGLPQHF
abundance: .
v_gene: TRBV6-1
j_gene: TRBJ1-5

CDR3aa: CASSLEGRVQETQYF
abundance: .
v_gene: TRBV7-9
j_gene: TRBJ2-5

CDR3aa: CASSVASMNTEAFF
abundance: .
v_gene: TRBV9
j_gene: TRBJ1-1

CDR3aa: CASSLTPHEQYF
abundance: .
v_gene: TRBV5-1
j_gene: TRBJ2-7

CDR3aa: CASKSNGAGDNYGYTF
abundance: .
v_gene: TRBV27
j_gene: TRBJ1-2

CDR3aa: CASSLEWQIYGYTF
abundance: .
v_gene: TRBV5-6
j_gene: TRBJ1-2

CDR3aa: CASSFRQGVLTYEQYF
abundance: .
v_gene: TRBV7-2
j_gene: TRBJ2-7

CDR3aa: CAISDGTFSYEQYF
abundance: .
v_gene: TRBV10-3
j_gene: TRBJ2-7

CDR3aa: CASSFGPSGGEYQETQYF
abundance: .
v_gene: TRBV5-1
j_gene: TRBJ2-5

CDR3aa: CASNLEGYQETQYF
abundance: once
v_gene: TRBV7-8
j_gene: TRBJ2-5

CDR3aa: CASSQEIAGVYNEQFF
abundance: .
v_gene: TRBV4-3
j_gene: TRBJ2-1

CDR3aa: CASSTPQGANTGELFF
abundance: .
v_gene: TRBV19
j_gene: TRBJ2-2

CDR3aa: CASSLKVGQGNYGYTF
abundance: .
v_gene: TRBV28
j_gene: TRBJ1-2

CDR3aa: CASGPETYEQYF
abundance: .
v_gene: TRBV5-1
j_gene: TRBJ2-7

CDR3aa: CASSSSTGSNEKLFF
abundance: once
v_gene: TRBV5-4
j_gene: TRBJ1-4

CDR3aa: CASSQSPSGVAYEQYF
abundance: .
v_gene: TRBV4-2
j_gene: TRBJ2-7

CDR3aa: CASSSGQGNSPLHF
abundance: few
v_gene: TRBV7-6
j_gene: TRBJ1-6

CDR3aa: CSVVGGQGGYEQYF
abundance: .
v_gene: TRBV29-1
j_gene: TRBJ2-7

CDR3aa: CAWSGAANEQFF
abundance: .
v_gene: TRBV30
j_gene: TRBJ2-1

CDR3aa: CASSLDSLNTEAFF
abundance: .
v_gene: TRBV5-1
j_gene: TRBJ1-1

CDR3aa: CASSLAALQGSNSPLHF
abundance: .
v_gene: TRBV7-9
j_gene: TRBJ1-6

CDR3aa: CAISGGDPYEQYF
abundance: .
v_gene: TRBV6-6
j_gene: TRBJ2-7

CDR3aa: CAGGLAGTINEQFF
abundance: few
v_gene: TRBV6-1
j_gene: TRBJ2-1

CDR3aa: CASSIAGYYEQYF
abundance: .
v_gene: TRBV5-1
j_gene: TRBJ2-7

CDR3aa: CASTLGTSDEQFF
abundance: .
v_gene: TRBV28
j_gene: TRBJ2-1